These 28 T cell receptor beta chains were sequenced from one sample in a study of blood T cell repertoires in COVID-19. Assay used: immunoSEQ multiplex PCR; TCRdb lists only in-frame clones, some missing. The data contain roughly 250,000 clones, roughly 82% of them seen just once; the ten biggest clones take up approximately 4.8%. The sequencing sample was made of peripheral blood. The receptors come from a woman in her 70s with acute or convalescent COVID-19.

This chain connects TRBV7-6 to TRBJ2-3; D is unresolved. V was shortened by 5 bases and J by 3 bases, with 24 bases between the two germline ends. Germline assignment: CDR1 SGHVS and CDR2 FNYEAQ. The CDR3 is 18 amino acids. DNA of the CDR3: TGTGCCAGCAGCCCGTTCTCTGTTAGACTTGATTATACAGATACGCAGTATTTT. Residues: CASSPFSVRLDYTDTQYF.

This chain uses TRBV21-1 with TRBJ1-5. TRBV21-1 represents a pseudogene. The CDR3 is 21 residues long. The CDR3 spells CASSKAGNEEGSNRINQPQHF. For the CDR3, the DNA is TGTGCCAGCAGCAAAGCAGGGAATGAAGAGGGCAGTAATAGAATTAATCAGCCCCAGCATTTT.

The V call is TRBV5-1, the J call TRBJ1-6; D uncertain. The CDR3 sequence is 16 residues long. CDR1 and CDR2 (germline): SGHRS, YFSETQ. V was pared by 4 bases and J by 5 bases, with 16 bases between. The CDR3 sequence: CASSQRRGFDNSPLHF. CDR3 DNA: TGCGCCAGCAGCCAACGACGGGGATTTGATAATTCACCCCTCCACTTT. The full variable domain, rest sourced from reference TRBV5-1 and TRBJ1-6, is KAGVTQTPRYLIKTRGQQVTLSCSPISGHRSVSWYQQTPGQGLQFLFEYFSETQRNKGNFPGRFSGRQFSNSRSEMNVSTLELGDSALYLCASSQRRGFDNSPLHFGNGTRLTVT.

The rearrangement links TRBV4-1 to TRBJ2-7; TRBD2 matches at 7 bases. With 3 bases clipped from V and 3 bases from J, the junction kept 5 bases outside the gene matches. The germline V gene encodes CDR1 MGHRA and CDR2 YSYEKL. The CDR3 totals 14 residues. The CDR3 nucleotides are TGCGCCAGCAGCCAGTCGGGAGGATTCTACGAGCAGTACTTC. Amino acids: CASSQSGGFYEQYF.

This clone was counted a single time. CDR3 sequence: CASSTGTTLTGELFF. The CDR3 bases are TGTGCCAGCAGTACCGGGACTACGCTCACCGGGGAGCTGTTTTTT. The rearrangement uses TRBV6-2 or TRBV6-3 and TRBJ2-2, with 7 bases fitting TRBD2. The CDR3 has 15 residues. Germline V gene sequence: CDR1 MNHEY, CDR2 SVGEGT. V trimming: 5 bases; J trimming: 4 bases; junction bases outside the gene matches: 7.

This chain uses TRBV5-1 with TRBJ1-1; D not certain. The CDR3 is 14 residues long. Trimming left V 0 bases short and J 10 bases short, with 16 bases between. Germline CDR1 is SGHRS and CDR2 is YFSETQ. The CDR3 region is CASSLERNLGGAFF. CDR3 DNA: TGCGCCAGCAGCTTGGAACGAAACTTGGGAGGAGCTTTCTTT.

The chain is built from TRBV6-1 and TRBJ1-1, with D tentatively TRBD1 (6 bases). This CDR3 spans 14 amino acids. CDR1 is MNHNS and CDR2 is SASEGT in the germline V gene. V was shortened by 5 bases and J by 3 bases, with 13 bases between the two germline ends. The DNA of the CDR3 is TGTGCCAGCAGTCTTTGGGGGCGCGACACTGAAGCTTTCTTT. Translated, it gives CASSLWGRDTEAFF.

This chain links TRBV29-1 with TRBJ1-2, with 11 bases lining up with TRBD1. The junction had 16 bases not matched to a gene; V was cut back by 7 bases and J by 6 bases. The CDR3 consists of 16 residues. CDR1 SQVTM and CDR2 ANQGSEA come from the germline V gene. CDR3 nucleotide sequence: TGCAGCGCCTTCGGACAGGGGGCGATAAATCTCCATGGCTACACCTTC. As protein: CSAFGQGAINLHGYTF. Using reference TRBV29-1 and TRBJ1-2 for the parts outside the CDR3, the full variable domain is SAVISQKPSRDICQRGTSLTIQCQVDSQVTMMFWYRQQPGQSLTLIATANQGSEATYESGFVIDKFPISRPNLTFSTLTVSNMSPEDSSIYLCSAFGQGAINLHGYTFGSGTRLTVV.

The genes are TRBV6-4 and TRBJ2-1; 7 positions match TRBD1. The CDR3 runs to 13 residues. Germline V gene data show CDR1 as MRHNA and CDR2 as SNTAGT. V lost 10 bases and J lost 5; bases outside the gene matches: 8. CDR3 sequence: CATSTGNDNEQFF. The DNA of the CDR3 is TGTGCCACTTCGACAGGGAATGACAATGAGCAGTTCTTC.

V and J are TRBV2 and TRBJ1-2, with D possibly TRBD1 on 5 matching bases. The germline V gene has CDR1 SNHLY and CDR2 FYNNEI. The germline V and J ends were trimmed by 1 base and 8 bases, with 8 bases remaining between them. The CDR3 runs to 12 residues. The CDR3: CASSEEQAGYTF. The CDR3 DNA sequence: TGTGCCAGCAGTGAAGAACAGGCGGGCTACACCTTC.

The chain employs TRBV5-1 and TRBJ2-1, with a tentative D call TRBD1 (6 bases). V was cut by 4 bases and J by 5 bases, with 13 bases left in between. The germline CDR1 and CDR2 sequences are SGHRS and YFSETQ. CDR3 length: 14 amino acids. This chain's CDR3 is CASSPGAGDNEQFF. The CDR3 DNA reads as TGCGCCAGCAGCCCAGGGGCAGGGGACAATGAGCAGTTCTTC.

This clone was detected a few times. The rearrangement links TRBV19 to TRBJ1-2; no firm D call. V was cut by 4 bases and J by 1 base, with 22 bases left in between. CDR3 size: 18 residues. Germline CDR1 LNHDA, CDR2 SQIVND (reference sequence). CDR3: CASSSGYRLSDFNYGYTF. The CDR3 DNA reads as TGTGCCAGTAGTAGCGGATACCGGCTATCGGACTTTAACTATGGCTACACCTTC.

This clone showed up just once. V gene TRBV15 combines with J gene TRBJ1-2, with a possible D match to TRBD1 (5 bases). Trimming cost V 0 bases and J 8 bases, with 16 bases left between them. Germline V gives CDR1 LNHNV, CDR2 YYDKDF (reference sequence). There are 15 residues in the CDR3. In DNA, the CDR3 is TGTGCCACCAGCAGAGATTACGGGGGTCAATGGGGCTACACCTTC. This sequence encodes CATSRDYGGQWGYTF.

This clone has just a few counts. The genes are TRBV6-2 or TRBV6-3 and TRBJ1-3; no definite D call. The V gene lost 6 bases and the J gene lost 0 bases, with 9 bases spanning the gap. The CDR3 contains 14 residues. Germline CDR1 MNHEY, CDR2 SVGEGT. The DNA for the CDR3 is TGTGCCAGCAGCAACGACTACTCTGGAAACACCATATATTTT. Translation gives CASSNDYSGNTIYF.

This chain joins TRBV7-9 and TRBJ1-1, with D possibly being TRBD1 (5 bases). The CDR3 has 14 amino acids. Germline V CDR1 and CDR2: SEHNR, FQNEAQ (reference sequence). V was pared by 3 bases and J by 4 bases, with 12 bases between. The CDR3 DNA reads TGTGCCAGCAGCTTGGGGCGGGGGAGCACTGAAGCTTTCTTT. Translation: CASSLGRGSTEAFF.

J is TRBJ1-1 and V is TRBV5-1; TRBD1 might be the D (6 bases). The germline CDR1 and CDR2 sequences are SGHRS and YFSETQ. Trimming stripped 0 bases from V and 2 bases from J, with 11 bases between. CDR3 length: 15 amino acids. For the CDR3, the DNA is TGCGCCAGCAGCTTGGGGACAGTCTTTAACACTGAAGCTTTCTTT. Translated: CASSLGTVFNTEAFF.

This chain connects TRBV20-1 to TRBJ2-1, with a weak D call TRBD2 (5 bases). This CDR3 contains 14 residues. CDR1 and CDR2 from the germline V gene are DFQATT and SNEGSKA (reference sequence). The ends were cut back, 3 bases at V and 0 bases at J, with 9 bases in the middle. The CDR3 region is CSASTGSSYNEQFF. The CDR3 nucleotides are TGCAGTGCTAGTACGGGGAGCTCCTACAATGAGCAGTTCTTC.

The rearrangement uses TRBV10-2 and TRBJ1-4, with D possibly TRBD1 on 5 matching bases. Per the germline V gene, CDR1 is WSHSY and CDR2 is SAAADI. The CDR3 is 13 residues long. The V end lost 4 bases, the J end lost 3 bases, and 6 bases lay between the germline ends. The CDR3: CASSVRANEKLFF. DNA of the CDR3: TGCGCCAGCAGTGTCAGGGCTAATGAAAAACTGTTTTTT.

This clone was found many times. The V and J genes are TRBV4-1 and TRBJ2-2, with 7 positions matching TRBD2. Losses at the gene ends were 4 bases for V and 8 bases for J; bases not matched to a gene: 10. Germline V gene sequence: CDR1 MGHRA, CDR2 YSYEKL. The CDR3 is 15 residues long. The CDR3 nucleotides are TGCGCCAGCAGCCCCAGGGAGGGCGGACTGGGGGAGCTGTTTTTT. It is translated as CASSPREGGLGELFF.

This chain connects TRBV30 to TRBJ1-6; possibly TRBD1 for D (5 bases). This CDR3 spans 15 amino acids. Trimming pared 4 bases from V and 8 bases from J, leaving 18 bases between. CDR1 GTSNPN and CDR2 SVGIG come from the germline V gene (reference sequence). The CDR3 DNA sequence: TGTGCCTGGACACCTCTTTCAGGGTGGGATTCACCCCTCCACTTT. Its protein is CAWTPLSGWDSPLHF.

The CDR3 nucleotides are TGTGCCAGCAGTTTGGGACACACTCTGTACTTC. Translation gives CASSLGHTLYF. This chain connects TRBV2 to TRBJ2-7; tentatively, D is TRBD1 (6 bases). V lost 5 bases to trimming and J lost 12 bases, with 14 bases between them. CDR3 length equals 11 residues. The V gene's germline CDR1 is SNHLY and CDR2 FYNNEI.

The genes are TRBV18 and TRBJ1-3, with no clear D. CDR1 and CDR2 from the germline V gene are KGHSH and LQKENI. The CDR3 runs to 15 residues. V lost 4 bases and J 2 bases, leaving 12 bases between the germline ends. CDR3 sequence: CASSLQKNAGNTIYF. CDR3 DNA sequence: TGTGCCAGCTCACTACAAAAAAACGCTGGAAACACCATATATTTT.

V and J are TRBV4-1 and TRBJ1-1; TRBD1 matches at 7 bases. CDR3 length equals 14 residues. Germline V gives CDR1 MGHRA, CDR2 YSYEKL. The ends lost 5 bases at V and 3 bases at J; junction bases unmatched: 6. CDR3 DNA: TGCGCCAGCAGCTATCGCCAGGGGGACACTGAAGCTTTCTTT. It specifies CASSYRQGDTEAFF.

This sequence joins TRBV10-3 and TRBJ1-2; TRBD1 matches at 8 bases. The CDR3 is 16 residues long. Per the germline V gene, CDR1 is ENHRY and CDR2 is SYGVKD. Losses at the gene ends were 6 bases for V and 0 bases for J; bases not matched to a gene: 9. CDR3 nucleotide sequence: TGTGCCATCAGGTTTGACAGGGGTAATGCTAACTATGGCTACACCTTC. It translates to CAIRFDRGNANYGYTF.

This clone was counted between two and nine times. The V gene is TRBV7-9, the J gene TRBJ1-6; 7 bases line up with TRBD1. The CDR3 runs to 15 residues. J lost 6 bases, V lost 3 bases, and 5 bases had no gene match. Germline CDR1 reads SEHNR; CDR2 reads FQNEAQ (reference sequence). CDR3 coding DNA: TGTGCCAGCAGCTTGGAAGGGGGCGTTAATTCACCCCTCCACTTT. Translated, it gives CASSLEGGVNSPLHF.

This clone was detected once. The CDR3 sequence is CASSTTSPMNTEAFF. The CDR3, as DNA: TGTGCCAGTAGTACGACAAGTCCCATGAACACTGAAGCTTTCTTT. The chain combines TRBV19 with TRBJ1-1; no definite D call. Trimming took off 4 bases at V and 0 bases at J, with 12 bases between the two ends. The CDR3 is 15 residues long. From germline, CDR1 is LNHDA and CDR2 SQIVND (reference sequence).

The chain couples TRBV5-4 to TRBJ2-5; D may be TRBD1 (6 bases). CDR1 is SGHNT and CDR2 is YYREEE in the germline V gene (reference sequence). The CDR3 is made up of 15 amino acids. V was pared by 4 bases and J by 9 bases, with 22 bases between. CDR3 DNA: TGTGCCAGCAGCCCCGCCGGGACAAGCGGTGTGGCCCAGTACTTC. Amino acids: CASSPAGTSGVAQYF.

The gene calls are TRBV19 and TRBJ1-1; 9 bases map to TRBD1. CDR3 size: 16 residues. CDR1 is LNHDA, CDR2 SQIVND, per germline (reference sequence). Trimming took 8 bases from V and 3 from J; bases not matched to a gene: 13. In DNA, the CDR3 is TGTGCCAGTGCGAAAACAGGGGGCGCAGGATACACTGAAGCTTTCTTT. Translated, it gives CASAKTGGAGYTEAFF.